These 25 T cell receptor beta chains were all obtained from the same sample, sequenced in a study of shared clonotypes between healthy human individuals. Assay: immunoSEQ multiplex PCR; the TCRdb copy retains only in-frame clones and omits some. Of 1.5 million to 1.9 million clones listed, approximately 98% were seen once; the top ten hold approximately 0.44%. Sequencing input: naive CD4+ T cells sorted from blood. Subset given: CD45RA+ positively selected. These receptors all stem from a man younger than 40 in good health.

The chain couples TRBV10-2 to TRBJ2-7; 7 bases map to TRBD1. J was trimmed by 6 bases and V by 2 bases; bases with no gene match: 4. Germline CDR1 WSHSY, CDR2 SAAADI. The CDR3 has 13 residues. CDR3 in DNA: TGCGCCAGCAGTGAGAAACAGGGGCTCGAGCAGTACTTC. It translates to CASSEKQGLEQYF.

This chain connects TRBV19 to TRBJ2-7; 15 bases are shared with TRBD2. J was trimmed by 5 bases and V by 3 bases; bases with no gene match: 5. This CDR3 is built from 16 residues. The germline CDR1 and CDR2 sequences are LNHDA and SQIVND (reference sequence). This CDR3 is CASSIRTSGRVHEQYF. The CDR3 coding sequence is TGTGCCAGTAGTATCCGGACTAGCGGGAGGGTACACGAGCAGTACTTC.

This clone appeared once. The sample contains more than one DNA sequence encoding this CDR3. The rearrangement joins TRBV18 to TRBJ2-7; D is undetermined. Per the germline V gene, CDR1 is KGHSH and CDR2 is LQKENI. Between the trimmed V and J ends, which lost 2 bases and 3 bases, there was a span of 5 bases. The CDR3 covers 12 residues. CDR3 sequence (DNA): TGTGCCAGCTCACCATCCGTCTACGAGCAGTACTTC. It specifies CASSPSVYEQYF.

The CDR3 DNA reads TGTGCCCAAAGCGGGAGTAGGTACAATGAGCAGTTCTTC. It is translated as CAQSGSRYNEQFF. The rearrangement uses TRBV2 and TRBJ2-1; TRBD2 agrees at 8 bases. Trimming removed 11 bases from V and 4 bases from J; junction bases left unmatched: 7. CDR3 length: 13 amino acids. The germline CDR1 and CDR2 sequences are SNHLY and FYNNEI.

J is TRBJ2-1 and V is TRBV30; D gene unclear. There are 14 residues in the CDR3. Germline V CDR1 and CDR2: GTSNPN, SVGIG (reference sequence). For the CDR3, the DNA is TGTGCGACGCCCGCGGAAAGCTCCTACAATGAGCAGTTCTTC. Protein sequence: CATPAESSYNEQFF. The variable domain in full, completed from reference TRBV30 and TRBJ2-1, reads SQTIHQWPATLVQPVGSPLSLECTVEGTSNPNLYWYRQAAGRGLQLLFYSVGIGQISSEVPQNLSASRPQDRQFILSSKKLLLSDSGFYLCATPAESSYNEQFFGPGTRLTVL.

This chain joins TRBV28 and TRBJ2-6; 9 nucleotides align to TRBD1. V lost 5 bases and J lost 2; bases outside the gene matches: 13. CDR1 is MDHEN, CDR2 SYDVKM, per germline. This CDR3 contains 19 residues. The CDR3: CASSQLLGTGRAGANVLTF. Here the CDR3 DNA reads TGTGCCAGCAGTCAGCTATTAGGGACAGGGAGGGCTGGGGCCAACGTCCTGACTTTC.

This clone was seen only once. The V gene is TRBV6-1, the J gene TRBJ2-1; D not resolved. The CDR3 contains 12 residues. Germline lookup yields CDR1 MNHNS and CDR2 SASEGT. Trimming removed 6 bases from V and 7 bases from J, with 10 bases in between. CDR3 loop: CASSGPGNEQFF. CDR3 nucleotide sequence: TGTGCCAGCAGCGGCCCCGGGAATGAGCAGTTCTTC.

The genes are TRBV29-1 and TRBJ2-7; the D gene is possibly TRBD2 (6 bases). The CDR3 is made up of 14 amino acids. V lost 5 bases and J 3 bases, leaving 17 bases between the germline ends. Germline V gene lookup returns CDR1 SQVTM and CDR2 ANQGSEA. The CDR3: CSVSWGLTFYEQYF. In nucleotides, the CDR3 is TGCAGCGTTTCCTGGGGACTGACTTTCTACGAGCAGTACTTC.

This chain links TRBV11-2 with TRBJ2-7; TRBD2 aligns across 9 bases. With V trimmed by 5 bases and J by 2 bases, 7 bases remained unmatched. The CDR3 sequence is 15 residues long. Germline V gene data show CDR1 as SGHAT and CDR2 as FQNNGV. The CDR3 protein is CASSRPGTSTYEQYF. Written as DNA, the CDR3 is TGTGCCAGCAGCCGACCCGGGACTAGCACCTACGAGCAGTACTTC.

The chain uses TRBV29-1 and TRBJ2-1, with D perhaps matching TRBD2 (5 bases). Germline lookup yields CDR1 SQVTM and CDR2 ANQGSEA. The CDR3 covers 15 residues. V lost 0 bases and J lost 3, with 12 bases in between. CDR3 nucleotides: TGCAGCGTTGAAGACCCCCGACGGGACTACAATGAGCAGTTCTTC. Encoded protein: CSVEDPRRDYNEQFF.

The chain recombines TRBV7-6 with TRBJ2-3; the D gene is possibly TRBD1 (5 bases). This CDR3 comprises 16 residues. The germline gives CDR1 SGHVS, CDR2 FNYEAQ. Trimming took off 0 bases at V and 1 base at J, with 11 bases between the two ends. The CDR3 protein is CASSLAGVPRTDTQYF. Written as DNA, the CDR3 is TGTGCCAGCAGCTTAGCAGGGGTCCCCCGCACAGATACGCAGTATTTT.

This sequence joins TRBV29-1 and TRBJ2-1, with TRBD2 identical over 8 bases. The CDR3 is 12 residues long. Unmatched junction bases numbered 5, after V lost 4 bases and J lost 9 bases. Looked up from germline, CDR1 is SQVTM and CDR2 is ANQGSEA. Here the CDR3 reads CSVGGLASEQFF. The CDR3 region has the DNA TGCAGCGTTGGCGGACTAGCAAGTGAGCAGTTCTTC.

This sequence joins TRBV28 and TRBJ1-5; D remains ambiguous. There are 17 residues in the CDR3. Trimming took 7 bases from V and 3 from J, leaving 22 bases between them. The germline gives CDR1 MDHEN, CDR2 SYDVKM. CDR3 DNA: TGTGCCAGCACCCACCGCGGACCGGGCGCCCACAATCAGCCCCAGCATTTT. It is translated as CASTHRGPGAHNQPQHF.

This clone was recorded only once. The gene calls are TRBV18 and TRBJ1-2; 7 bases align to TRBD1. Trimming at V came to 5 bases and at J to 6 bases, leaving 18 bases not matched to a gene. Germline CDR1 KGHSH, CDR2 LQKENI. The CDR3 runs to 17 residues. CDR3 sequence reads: CASSSTSGTAELDGYTF. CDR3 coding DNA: TGTGCCAGCTCATCTACTTCCGGGACAGCCGAGTTAGATGGCTACACCTTC.

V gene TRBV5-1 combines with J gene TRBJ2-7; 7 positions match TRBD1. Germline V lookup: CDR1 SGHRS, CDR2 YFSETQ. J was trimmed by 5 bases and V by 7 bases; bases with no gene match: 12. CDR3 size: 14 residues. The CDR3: CASYLTGAGHEQYF. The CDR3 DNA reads TGCGCCAGCTACCTTACAGGGGCCGGCCACGAGCAGTACTTC.

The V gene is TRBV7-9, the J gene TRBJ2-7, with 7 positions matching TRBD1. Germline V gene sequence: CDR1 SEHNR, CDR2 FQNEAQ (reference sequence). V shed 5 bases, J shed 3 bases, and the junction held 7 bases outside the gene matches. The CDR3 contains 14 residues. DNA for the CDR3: TGTGCCAGCAGCGGGGGACAGACCCGCTACGAGCAGTACTTC. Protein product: CASSGGQTRYEQYF.

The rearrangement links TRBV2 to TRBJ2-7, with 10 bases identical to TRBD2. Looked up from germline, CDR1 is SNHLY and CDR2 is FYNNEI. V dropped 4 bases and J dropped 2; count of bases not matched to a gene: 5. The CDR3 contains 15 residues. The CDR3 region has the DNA TGTGCCAGCAGTGTCCGTACTAGCGGGACCTACGAGCAGTACTTC. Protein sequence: CASSVRTSGTYEQYF.

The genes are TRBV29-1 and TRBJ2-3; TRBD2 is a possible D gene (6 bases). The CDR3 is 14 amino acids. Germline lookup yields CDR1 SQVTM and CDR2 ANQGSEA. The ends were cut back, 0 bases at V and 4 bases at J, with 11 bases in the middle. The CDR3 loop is CSVEDLQRADTQYF. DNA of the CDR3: TGCAGCGTTGAAGATCTCCAGCGGGCAGATACGCAGTATTTT.

The CDR3 DNA follows: TGCGCCAGCAGCCCCAGGGGAGTTGGCTACACCTTC. Amino acid sequence: CASSPRGVGYTF. The chain couples TRBV5-1 to TRBJ1-2, with D possibly matching TRBD1 (6 bases). CDR1 and CDR2 from the germline V gene are SGHRS and YFSETQ. This CDR3 contains 12 residues. Trimming left V 4 bases short and J 7 bases short, with 11 bases between. Supplemented by reference TRBV5-1 and TRBJ1-2, the full variable domain reads KAGVTQTPRYLIKTRGQQVTLSCSPISGHRSVSWYQQTPGQGLQFLFEYFSETQRNKGNFPGRFSGRQFSNSRSEMNVSTLELGDSALYLCASSPRGVGYTFGSGTRLTVV.

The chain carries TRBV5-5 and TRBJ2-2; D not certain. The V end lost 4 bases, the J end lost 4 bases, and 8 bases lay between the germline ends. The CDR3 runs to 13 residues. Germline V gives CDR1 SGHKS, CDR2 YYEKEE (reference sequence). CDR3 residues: CASSTVTTGELFF. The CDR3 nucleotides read TGTGCCAGCAGCACGGTAACCACCGGGGAGCTGTTTTTT.

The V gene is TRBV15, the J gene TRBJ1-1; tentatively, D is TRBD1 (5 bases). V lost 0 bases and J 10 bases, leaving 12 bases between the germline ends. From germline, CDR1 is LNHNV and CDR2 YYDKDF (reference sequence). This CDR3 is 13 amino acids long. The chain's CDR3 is CATSRETGTGAFF. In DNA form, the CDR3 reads TGTGCCACCAGCAGAGAAACGGGGACGGGAGCTTTCTTT.

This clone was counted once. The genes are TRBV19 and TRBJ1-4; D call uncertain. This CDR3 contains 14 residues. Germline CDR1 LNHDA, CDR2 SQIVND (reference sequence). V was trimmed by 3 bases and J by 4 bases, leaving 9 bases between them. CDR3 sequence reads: CASSIRRINEKLFF. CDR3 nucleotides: TGTGCCAGTAGTATTCGCCGTATTAATGAAAAACTGTTTTTT.

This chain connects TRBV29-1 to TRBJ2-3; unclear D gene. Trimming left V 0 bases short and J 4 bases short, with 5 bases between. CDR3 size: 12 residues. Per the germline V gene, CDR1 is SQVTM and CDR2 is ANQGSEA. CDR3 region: CSVEDLADTQYF. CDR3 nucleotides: TGCAGCGTTGAAGATTTGGCAGATACGCAGTATTTT.

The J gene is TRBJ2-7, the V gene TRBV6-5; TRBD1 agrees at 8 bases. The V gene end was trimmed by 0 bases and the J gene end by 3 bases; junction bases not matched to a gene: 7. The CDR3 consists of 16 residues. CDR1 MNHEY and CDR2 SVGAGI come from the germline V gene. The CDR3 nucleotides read TGTGCCAGCAGTTACTCGATATGGGACAGGAACTACGAGCAGTACTTC. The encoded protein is CASSYSIWDRNYEQYF.

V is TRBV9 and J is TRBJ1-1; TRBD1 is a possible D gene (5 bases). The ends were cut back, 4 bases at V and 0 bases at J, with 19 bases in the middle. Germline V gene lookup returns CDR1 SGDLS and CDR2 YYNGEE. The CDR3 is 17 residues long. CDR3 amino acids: CASSPRPGHYMNTEAFF. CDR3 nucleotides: TGTGCCAGCAGCCCACGCCCCGGACATTACATGAACACTGAAGCTTTCTTT.